This T cell receptor beta chain was identified during a study of T cell responses to AZD1222 COVID-19 vaccine (dated by TCRdb to the early 2020s). Turning to the overall study: TCR sequencing was performed for fewer than 250 trial participants, of whom about 200 were given two doses of AZD1222 and some 26 were given two doses of MenACWY control vaccine. Trial participants were enrolled by age into subgroups of 18-55, 56-69 and 70-plus years, and around 150, 29 and 61 TCR-sequenced participants, respectively, were included in these subgroups.

In light of the paper, this sample's time point label describes: about 28 days (+/-7) after the second vaccine dose. The meaning of the sample's treatment or condition label: meningococcal conjugate vaccine given as trial control. The vaccinee samples were drawn from two UK trials, COV001 and COV002, one of which was a single-blind randomized controlled phase 2/3 trial testing AZD1222 (ChAdOx1 nCoV-19) in healthy adults. For TCRbeta chain sequencing, PBMC samples from trial participants were taken at day 0 and at day 28 after the second dose. Results the study describes overall, beyond this receptor: Participants were mostly white British and included more females than males, and it was suggested by the authors that clonal diversity may have been underestimated. The 56-69-year group was small, and its depth increase did not reach significance, likely because of low power. After two AZD1222 doses, both the breadth and the depth of spike-specific TCRs were significantly higher than at day 0 and than in MenACWY recipients. Epitopes outside the regions mutated in the B.1.351 and B.1.1.7 variants were reportedly recognized by nearly half of the unique spike-specific TCRs. Conclusions about previously exposed vaccinees were limited because only five to seven AZD1222 recipients were SARS-CoV-2 seropositive at baseline. The whole spike protein was spanned by vaccine-associated CD4 TCRs, and dominant responses were seen in regions 160-218 and 743-854. Because no day 14 peak-response samples were available, the repertoires could be characterized only after the peak T cell response.

The CDR3, from cysteine to phenylalanine, totals 15 residues. The kept DNA is CDR3 alone, 45 bases in frame from the first base. Reading the germline V gene (reference sequence) gives CDR1 SEHNR and CDR2 FQNEAQ. Relative to germline, V is missing 7 bases and J is missing 5 bases, with 14 bases of the junction outside any gene match. The CDR3 regions of human TCRbeta chains were analyzed by immunosequencing. In the source study's methods: Repertoire TCRs were matched against a reference library of SARS-CoV-2-specific TCRs generated with the MIRA antigen-specificity platform. Breadth was defined as the fraction of unique TCRs that were SARS-CoV-2-associated. Depth was defined as the fraction of total T cells that were SARS-CoV-2-associated. Using the MIRA data, each spike-specific TCR was assigned both to the spike region to which the TCR was reactive and to a CD4 or CD8 class. Log10-transformed breadth and depth values were compared by one-way ANOVA with Sidak's multiple comparisons tests. This is the immuneACCESS table as TCRdb keeps it, with only in-frame sequences that have V and J called. A part of the clones is gone; compared with another copy, unresolved V genes explain less than half, and the rest is unexplained. The DNA gave D and trimming, while V, J and clone size come from that table. The sample has 150,000 to 200,000 clones on record, about nine tenths of them singletons. The ten most abundant clones make up more than 4% of the sample.

As for this clone: Its recognized antigen is unknown. Qualities for individual bases were not recorded, and no much larger clone is one base off.

This specimen was peripheral blood, taken 28 days after the second dose of the MenACWY control vaccine. The chain joins TRBV7-9 to TRBJ2-7, with TRBD2 matching 7 junction bases. This receptor was taken from an adult who received the MenACWY meningococcal vaccine as a control. The CDR3 reads CASTMGREKKDEQYF. In nucleotides, the sequence is TGTGCCAGCACTATGGGGAGGGAGAAGAAGGACGAGCAGTACTTC.